This T cell receptor beta chain was recovered during a study of regulatory T cells in long-lasting Graves disease. TCR beta libraries were built with iRepertoire HTBI primers and Arm-PCR of CDR3 regions. A single record per CDR3 protein comes from TCRdb applying MiXCR to the multiplex PCR reads. The data show 550,000 or so distinct CDR3 sequences, around 12% seen once. This clonotype was detected ten times or more. Its specificity is not known. V was shortened by 5 bases and J by 0 bases, with 10 bases between the two germline ends. The CDR3 sequence is 15 residues long. In germline, CDR1 is MNHEY, CDR2 SVGEGT. Regarding time point: newly diagnosed GD, antithyroid drugs for less than 3 months. The TCR library used RNA extracted from PBMCs. Whole-study results and caveats: Persistent disease exhibited a predilection for TRBV28, TRBJ1-2 and TRBJ2-5.

The data also belong to a second study, concerning T cells in Graves' hyperthyroidism and ophthalmopathy. From that second work: Criteria for exclusion of patients were uncontrolled infection, other autoimmune disease, pregnancy or lactation. The TCR CDR3 first-round RT-PCR relied on the HTBI primer set. From stable hyperthyroidism, ophthalmopathy was set apart by a 13 V-J model.

The receptor was isolated from a woman aged 25-40 years with Graves disease. The chain joins TRBV6-2 or TRBV6-3 to TRBJ2-2; D may correspond to TRBD1 or TRBD2 (5 bases each). Material: peripheral blood mononuclear cells (PBMCs), obtained at new diagnosis, from a patient treated with antithyroid drugs. CDR3 sequence (DNA): TGTGCCAGCAGTGTAGGGACGGCGAACACCGGGGAGCTGTTTTTT. Its translation: CASSVGTANTGELFF.